This entry describes one TCR beta chain. Different DNA sequences within this sample yield the same CDR3. The entry originates in a study of blood T cell repertoires in COVID-19. The wider study: PBMCs, B-cell-depleted T cells, or T cells provided the cDNA or gDNA that made up the material.

Trimming shortened V by 2 bases and J by 2 bases, and 8 bases separated the two germline ends. CDR1 and CDR2 from the germline V gene are SGHTA and FQGNSA. The CDR3 length is 14 residues. Seattle's cohort entered during active infection and was followed longitudinally. Some clones are missing from TCRdb's copy, which holds only in-frame ones; the method was immunoSEQ multiplex PCR. The table lists approximately 290,000 clones, approximately 84% of them singletons. The specimen was peripheral blood. The receptor was derived from an older person with COVID-19, enrolled during active disease. The rearrangement uses TRBV7-2 and TRBJ2-3; no clear D. CDR3 sequence reads: CASSLTLPTDTQYF. The DNA of the CDR3 is TGTGCCAGCAGCTTAACTTTACCCACAGATACGCAGTATTTT. Together with reference TRBV7-2 and TRBJ2-3, the CDR3 gives the full variable domain: GAGVSQSPSNKVTEKGKDVELRCDPISGHTALYWYRQSLGQGLEFLIYFQGNSAPDKSGLPSDRFSAERTGGSVSTLTIQRTQQEDSAVYLCASSLTLPTDTQYFGPGTRLTVL.